The 30 T cell receptor beta chains below were found in one sample sequenced in a study of cytotoxic CD8 clonotypes in ibrutinib-treated CLL. Data came from immunoSEQ multiplex PCR; TCRdb stores just in-frame clones and leaves some out. The data contain a few hundred thousand clones, around three quarters of them seen just once; the ten biggest clones take up less than 20%. Sample: PBMCs, taken after 24 months of ibrutinib treatment. Receptors were obtained from a human donor with chronic lymphocytic leukemia.

This clone has just one count. This chain joins TRBV9 and TRBJ1-2; 9 nucleotides agree with TRBD1. J lost 6 bases, V lost 0 bases, and 6 bases had no gene match. Germline CDR1 is SGDLS and CDR2 is YYNGEE. The CDR3 is made up of 15 amino acids. The CDR3 sequence: CASSVVGRQGDGYTF. The CDR3 nucleotides read TGTGCCAGCAGCGTAGTGGGGAGACAGGGGGATGGCTACACCTTC.

This clone was observed at least ten times. V gene TRBV19 combines with J gene TRBJ1-5; 8 bases map to TRBD1. CDR1 is LNHDA, CDR2 SQIVND, per germline (reference sequence). This CDR3 is built from 13 residues. Losses at the gene ends were 7 bases for V and 6 bases for J; bases not matched to a gene: 5. The CDR3 reads CASTGQGSQPQHF. The CDR3 DNA follows: TGTGCCAGTACCGGACAGGGTAGTCAGCCCCAGCATTTT.

The chain joins TRBV9 to TRBJ2-5; D is unclear. Germline CDR1 SGDLS, CDR2 YYNGEE. Trimming cost V 4 bases and J 2 bases, with 18 bases left between them. This CDR3 has 16 amino acids. The CDR3 DNA follows: TGTGCCAGCAGCCCGACCCCAATGTCCCTTCAAGAGACCCAGTACTTC. It specifies CASSPTPMSLQETQYF.

This clone was recorded a few times. The chain has TRBV6-5 and TRBJ2-3; D is perhaps TRBD2 (5 bases). CDR3 length: 13 amino acids. V was trimmed by 6 bases and J by 6 bases, leaving 13 bases between them. In germline, CDR1 is MNHEY, CDR2 SVGAGI. DNA of the CDR3: TGTGCCAGCAGCATCACTAGTCGTGATACGCAGTATTTT. Translated, it gives CASSITSRDTQYF.

The chain uses TRBV30 and TRBJ1-6; TRBD1 aligns across 9 bases. Germline loops: CDR1 GTSNPN, CDR2 SVGIG (reference sequence). CDR3 length: 15 amino acids. Trimming at V came to 3 bases and at J to 7 bases, leaving 7 bases not matched to a gene. The DNA for the CDR3 is TGTGCCTGGAGGGGACAGGGAGGCAGAAATTCACCCCTCCACTTT. Its translation is CAWRGQGGRNSPLHF.

This clone was seen only a few times. This chain uses TRBV4-3 with TRBJ2-3; D is uncertain. Germline V CDR1 and CDR2: LGHNA, YSLEER. The CDR3 extends over 16 amino acids. With 0 bases removed from V and 2 bases from J, the gap between germline ends came to 12 bases. The CDR3 region is CASSQEPYGSTDTQYF. The CDR3 region has the DNA TGCGCCAGCAGCCAAGAGCCGTATGGGTCCACAGATACGCAGTATTTT.

CDR3 nucleotides: TGTGCCAGCAGTTACGGGACAGGGGTTGGCTACACCTTC. It translates to CASSYGTGVGYTF. The V call is TRBV6-6, the J call TRBJ1-2; 10 bases agree with TRBD1. V lost 2 bases and J lost 7; bases outside the gene matches: 1. The CDR3 is made up of 13 amino acids. CDR1 MNHNY and CDR2 SVGAGI come from the germline V gene (reference sequence).

This clone was detected only a few times. The genes are TRBV11-2 and TRBJ2-1; tentatively, D is TRBD2 (5 bases). Germline V lookup: CDR1 SGHAT, CDR2 FQNNGV. The CDR3 has 14 amino acids. V was shortened by 4 bases and J by 5 bases, with 12 bases between the two germline ends. As DNA, the CDR3 is TGTGCCAGCAGCTCCACGGGGATTCACAATGAGCAGTTCTTC. Translation gives CASSSTGIHNEQFF.

The rearrangement joins TRBV15 to TRBJ2-1, with D unclear. Trimming took 3 bases from V and 4 from J, leaving 16 bases between them. The CDR3 sequence is 16 residues long. CDR1 is LNHNV, CDR2 YYDKDF, per germline (reference sequence). Here the CDR3 DNA reads TGTGCCACCAGCAGTATTGGCGGAACATCGTACAATGAGCAGTTCTTC. Translated, it gives CATSSIGGTSYNEQFF.

The V gene is TRBV19, the J gene TRBJ2-4, with D tentatively TRBD2 (5 bases). Germline CDR1 reads LNHDA; CDR2 reads SQIVND (reference sequence). The CDR3 consists of 14 residues. Trimming left V 5 bases short and J 6 bases short, with 14 bases between. CDR3 coding DNA: TGTGCCAGTAGTCCCCCTGAAAGCGGAAACATTCAGTACTTC. Protein sequence: CASSPPESGNIQYF.

This chain joins TRBV7-9 and TRBJ1-2; no reliable D call. Germline V gene lookup returns CDR1 SEHNR and CDR2 FQNEAQ (reference sequence). The CDR3 extends over 17 amino acids. With 0 bases removed from V and 4 bases from J, the gap between germline ends came to 18 bases. The CDR3 region is CASSLAPGFGFTYGYTF. The CDR3 region has the DNA TGTGCCAGCAGCTTAGCCCCCGGGTTCGGGTTTACCTATGGCTACACCTTC.

The chain uses TRBV7-2 and TRBJ2-5; TRBD2 matches at 15 bases. There are 16 residues in the CDR3. Germline lookup yields CDR1 SGHTA and CDR2 FQGNSA. With V trimmed by 6 bases and J by 5 bases, 7 bases remained unmatched. The CDR3 DNA sequence: TGTGCCAGCAGGCGGACTAGCGGGAGGGCGGTTGAGACCCAGTACTTC. The encoded protein is CASRRTSGRAVETQYF.

This clone was counted a single time. The chain recombines TRBV2 with TRBJ2-3; D is uncertain. The V end lost 6 bases, the J end lost 5 bases, and 9 bases lay between the germline ends. Germline V gene data show CDR1 as SNHLY and CDR2 as FYNNEI. This CDR3 contains 12 residues. CDR3 residues: CASRGSVDTQYF. As DNA, the CDR3 is TGTGCCAGCAGGGGGTCCGTAGATACGCAGTATTTT.

This chain joins TRBV5-1 and TRBJ1-1, with 7 bases lining up with TRBD1. Germline CDR1 is SGHRS and CDR2 is YFSETQ. The V segment lost 3 bases and the J segment 0 bases; nucleotides outside the gene matches: 5. The CDR3 runs 15 residues. This CDR3 reads CASSSEGQMNTEAFF. CDR3 bases: TGCGCCAGCAGCTCCGAGGGACAGATGAACACTGAAGCTTTCTTT.

The rearrangement links TRBV1 to TRBJ2-7; the tabulated D call, TRBD1, remains unverified against the DNA. TRBV1 is a documented pseudogene. The CDR3 runs to 14 residues. CDR3 sequence (DNA): TGCACCAGCAGCCAACCGACACCCACCTACGAGCAGTACTTC. Translating it yields CTSSQPTPTYEQYF.

This chain connects TRBV28 to TRBJ2-6; 8 nucleotides line up with TRBD1. CDR1 MDHEN and CDR2 SYDVKM come from the germline V gene. With V trimmed by 4 bases and J by 4 bases, 9 bases remained unmatched. CDR3 size: 17 residues. In nucleotides, the CDR3 is TGTGCCAGCAGTTCCCCGACAGGGGTTGGCGGGGCCAACGTCCTGACTTTC. This gives the protein CASSSPTGVGGANVLTF.

The CDR3 here is CASSDGSYGYTF. The DNA of the CDR3 is TGTGCCAGCAGTGACGGGAGCTATGGCTACACCTTC. The chain joins TRBV27 to TRBJ1-2, with no clear D. The CDR3 has 12 residues. CDR1 MNHEY and CDR2 SMNVEV come from the germline V gene (reference sequence). Trimming cost V 5 bases and J 4 bases, with 8 bases left between them.

V gene TRBV25-1 combines with J gene TRBJ2-7; 9 bases line up with TRBD1. This CDR3 has 15 amino acids. Germline loops: CDR1 MGHDK, CDR2 SYGVNS. V lost 2 bases and J lost 5; bases outside the gene matches: 7. CDR3 amino acids: CASSEDGTGFDEQYF. The CDR3 nucleotides read TGTGCCAGCAGTGAAGACGGGACAGGGTTTGACGAGCAGTACTTC.

V gene TRBV9 combines with J gene TRBJ2-7; 8 positions agree with TRBD2. The CDR3 is 16 amino acids. Unmatched junction bases numbered 11, after V lost 0 bases and J lost 6 bases. Germline V gene data show CDR1 as SGDLS and CDR2 as YYNGEE. CDR3 DNA: TGTGCCAGCAGCGTAGGGGCAGCGGGAGCCCCCGGCGAGCAGTACTTC. Its protein product is CASSVGAAGAPGEQYF.

This chain links TRBV30 with TRBJ2-1; TRBD2 aligns across 7 bases. Trimming removed 1 base from V and 9 bases from J; junction bases left unmatched: 9. Germline CDR1 and CDR2: GTSNPN and SVGIG (reference sequence). The CDR3 runs 14 residues. The CDR3 region is CAWSEVGGGTEQFF. The CDR3 DNA sequence: TGTGCCTGGAGTGAGGTCGGGGGAGGGACTGAGCAGTTCTTC.

J is TRBJ2-3 and V is TRBV6-4, with 7 bases identical to TRBD2. Germline CDR1 and CDR2: MRHNA and SNTAGT. The CDR3 is made up of 15 amino acids. The J segment lost 3 bases and the V segment lost 2 bases, leaving 5 bases of the junction unmatched. The CDR3 coding sequence is TGTGCCAGCAGTGACGGCAGGGAGGGAACAGATACGCAGTATTTT. Translated, it gives CASSDGREGTDTQYF.

The sample holds a few counts of this clone. This chain links TRBV29-1 with TRBJ2-1; D perhaps matches TRBD2 (5 bases). This CDR3 region has 11 residues. The V gene lost 5 bases and the J gene lost 8 bases, with 10 bases spanning the gap. Per germline, CDR1 SQVTM and CDR2 ANQGSEA. In DNA form, the CDR3 reads TGCAGCGTTTCGGGGTACGATGAGCAGTTCTTC. Translating it yields CSVSGYDEQFF.

This sequence joins TRBV5-1 and TRBJ2-2; 10 nucleotides align to TRBD1. With 4 bases clipped from V and 7 bases from J, the junction kept 4 bases outside the gene matches. The CDR3 runs 14 residues. In germline, CDR1 is SGHRS, CDR2 YFSETQ. The CDR3 here is CASSPRTGGGELFF. The CDR3 DNA is TGCGCCAGCAGCCCCAGGACAGGGGGCGGGGAGCTGTTTTTT.

The gene calls are TRBV5-1 and TRBJ2-7; 8 nucleotides align to TRBD2. CDR3 length equals 16 residues. Trimming took 4 bases from V and 2 from J; bases not matched to a gene: 11. Germline CDR1 SGHRS, CDR2 YFSETQ. The CDR3: CASSRSGREDAYEQYF. For the CDR3, the DNA is TGCGCCAGCAGCCGTTCTGGGCGGGAGGACGCCTACGAGCAGTACTTC.

This chain uses TRBV27 with TRBJ2-5; D uncertain. CDR3 length equals 13 residues. Germline CDR1 and CDR2: MNHEY and SMNVEV (reference sequence). Deletions cut 3 bases from V and 5 bases from J, with 10 bases between. The CDR3 nucleotides are TGTGCCAGCAGTTTTGGCAGATGGGAGACCCAGTACTTC. It codes for CASSFGRWETQYF.

CDR3 in DNA: TGTGCCAGTTCGAGGACAGGAGACTCTGGAAACACCATATATTTT. It yields the protein CASSRTGDSGNTIYF. The chain couples TRBV19 to TRBJ1-3; 7 nucleotides line up with TRBD1. Looked up from germline, CDR1 is LNHDA and CDR2 is SQIVND (reference sequence). The junction had 7 bases not matched to a gene; V was cut back by 8 bases and J by 0 bases. The CDR3 consists of 15 residues.

This chain connects TRBV27 to TRBJ1-5; possibly TRBD1 for D (6 bases). The CDR3 runs to 15 residues. The V gene's germline CDR1 is MNHEY and CDR2 SMNVEV (reference sequence). Trimming took off 5 bases at V and 3 bases at J, with 14 bases between the two ends. The CDR3 is CASSPRGGTNQPQHF. DNA of the CDR3: TGTGCCAGCAGTCCGAGGGGGGGGACCAATCAGCCCCAGCATTTT.

The V call is TRBV5-1, the J call TRBJ1-2; D possibly corresponds to TRBD1 (5 bases). CDR3 length equals 15 residues. CDR1 is SGHRS and CDR2 is YFSETQ in the germline V gene. Trimming took 0 bases from V and 8 from J, leaving 17 bases between them. CDR3 amino acids: CASSLGDGVEGGYTF. The CDR3 DNA reads as TGCGCCAGCAGCTTGGGGGACGGAGTGGAGGGAGGCTACACCTTC.

The chain is built from TRBV7-9 and TRBJ1-4; 11 positions agree with TRBD1. The V gene's germline CDR1 is SEHNR and CDR2 FQNEAQ (reference sequence). This CDR3 has 15 amino acids. Trimming at V came to 5 bases and at J to 8 bases, leaving 7 bases not matched to a gene. This CDR3 is CASSRYGQGAEKLFF. CDR3 coding DNA: TGTGCCAGCAGCCGATACGGACAGGGGGCGGAAAAACTGTTTTTT. The variable domain in full, completed from reference TRBV7-9 and TRBJ1-4, reads DTGVSQNPRHKITKRGQNVTFRCDPISEHNRLYWYRQTLGQGPEFLTYFQNEAQLEKSRLLSDRFSAERPKGSFSTLEIQRTEQGDSAMYLCASSRYGQGAEKLFFGSGTQLSVL.

The CDR3 region has the DNA TGTGCCAGCAGTTATGCTAGCGGGGCCCCCCAAAACATTCAGTACTTC. Protein: CASSYASGAPQNIQYF. The rearrangement links TRBV6-5 to TRBJ2-4; 9 bases align to TRBD2. CDR3 length: 16 amino acids. Trimming removed 3 bases from V and 5 bases from J; junction bases left unmatched: 8. In germline, CDR1 is MNHEY, CDR2 SVGAGI.